This is a list of T cell receptor beta chains from one sample in a study of neoadjuvant nivolumab and ipilimumab in lung cancer. The table came from immunoSEQ multiplex PCR; TCRdb's copy has only in-frame clones and leaves some out. Here the sample spans 25,000 to 35,000 clones, around 90% being singletons. Sequences were derived from peripheral blood, sampled after neoadjuvant nivolumab, alone or with ipilimumab, at or shortly before surgery. The receptors were gathered from an adult with non-small cell lung cancer. CDR3s include the opening cysteine and the closing phenylalanine or tryptophan.

TRBJ2-7 | 16 | TRBV9 | CASSVAGTGPPYEQYF
TRBJ2-1 | 16 | TRBV18 | CASSPLIAGANNEQFF
TRBJ2-7 | 14 | TRBV4-1 | CASMRTEGSYEQYF
TRBJ2-5 | 15 | TRBV27 | CASSLSGSNTGTQYF
TRBJ2-3 | 12 | TRBV2 | CASSVSTDTQYF
TRBJ1-1 | 14 | TRBV25-1 | CASSPELGRPEAFF
TRBJ2-1 | 18 | TRBV29-1 | CSVVHTGTRGFSYNEQFF
TRBJ2-5 | 13 | TRBV2 | CASTASPRGAQYF
TRBJ2-2 | 11 | TRBV6-6 | CASSLTGELFF
TRBJ2-1 | 16 | TRBV5-6 | CASSLAGAGGASEQFF
TRBJ1-5 | 13 | TRBV7-2 | CASSLGPSQPQHF
TRBJ1-2 | 13 | TRBV14 | CASSQDYSYGYTF
TRBJ2-7 | 14 | TRBV5-1 | CASKSGTGFYEQYF
TRBJ2-5 | 15 | TRBV6-1 | CASSGLQGRVETQYF
TRBJ1-1 | 14 | TRBV2 | CASSSQGGNTEAFF
TRBJ1-2 | 15 | TRBV5-4 | CASSSQGRPSPGYTF
TRBJ2-3 | 12 | TRBV29-1 | CSVPPTTDTQYF
TRBJ2-1 | 17 | TRBV5-5 | CASSLNLAGGRYNEQFF
TRBJ2-3 | 13 | TRBV7-9 | CASSFGDSDTQYF
TRBJ1-2 | 12 | TRBV5-1 | CASSLAGYGYTF
TRBJ1-5 | 15 | TRBV5-5 | CASSRITGAGQPQHF
TRBJ2-7 | 14 | TRBV23-1 | CASSQSKGQYEQYF
TRBJ1-1 | 14 | TRBV27 | CASSPYRGNTEAFF
TRBJ2-5 | 13 | TRBV7-2 | CASSQTPQETQYF
TRBJ2-5 | 13 | TRBV19 | CASSRGQEETQYF
TRBJ2-5 | 14 | TRBV5-1 | CASSSNSGSGTQYF
TRBJ1-1 | 17 | TRBV5-4 | CASSPTTRARLGTEAFF
TRBJ1-3 | 16 | TRBV5-4 | CASSLGIDSSGNTIYF
TRBJ2-3 | 16 | TRBV28 | CASSPPDPLSTDTQYF
TRBJ2-7 | 14 | TRBV11-3 | CASSPRTGGYEQYF
TRBJ2-2 | 17 | TRBV10-2 | CASSEFGASPYTGELFF
TRBJ2-3 | 14 | TRBV9 | CASTGSRHADTQYF
TRBJ1-4 | 13 | TRBV29-1 | CSVGNRGNEKLFF
TRBJ2-7 | 13 | TRBV5-6 | CASRTRGYNEQYF
TRBJ1-2 | 14 | TRBV6-1 | CASSGTGTGNGYTF
TRBJ2-5 | 15 | TRBV18 | CASSPTQVSQETQYF
TRBJ2-1 | 14 | TRBV2 | CASGEGRGDNEQFF
TRBJ1-2 | 15 | TRBV5-1 | CASSSPGGELDGYTF
TRBJ2-7 | 15 | TRBV5-1 | CASSLDNRLTYEQYF
TRBJ2-1 | 15 | TRBV10-1 | CASSAQGALDNEQFF
TRBJ1-3 | 13 | TRBV7-9 | CASSPGQRNTIYF